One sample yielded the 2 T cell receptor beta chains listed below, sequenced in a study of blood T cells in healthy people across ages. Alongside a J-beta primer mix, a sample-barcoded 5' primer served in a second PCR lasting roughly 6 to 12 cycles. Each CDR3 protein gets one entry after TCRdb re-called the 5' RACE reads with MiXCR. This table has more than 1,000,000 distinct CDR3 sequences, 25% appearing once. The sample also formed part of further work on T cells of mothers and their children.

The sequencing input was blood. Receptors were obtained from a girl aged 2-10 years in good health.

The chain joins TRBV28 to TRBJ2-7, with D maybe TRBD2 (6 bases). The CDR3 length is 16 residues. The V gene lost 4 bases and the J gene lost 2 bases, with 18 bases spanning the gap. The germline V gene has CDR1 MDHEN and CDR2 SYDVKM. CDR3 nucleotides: TGTGCCAGCAGTTCGCTCTCCGGGACTGCGACCTACGAGCAGTACTTC. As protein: CASSSLSGTATYEQYF. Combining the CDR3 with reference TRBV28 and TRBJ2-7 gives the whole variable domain DVKVTQSSRYLVKRTGEKVFLECVQDMDHENMFWYRQDPGLGLRLIYFSYDVKMKEKGDIPEGYSVSREKKERFSLILESASTNQTSMYLCASSSLSGTATYEQYFGPGTRLTVT.

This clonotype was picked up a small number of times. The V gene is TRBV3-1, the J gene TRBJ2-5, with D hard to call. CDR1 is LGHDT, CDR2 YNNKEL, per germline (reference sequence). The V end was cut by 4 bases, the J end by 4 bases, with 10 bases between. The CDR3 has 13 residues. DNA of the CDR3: TGTGCCAGCAGCCCATACTTCGGAGAGACCCAGTACTTC. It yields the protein CASSPYFGETQYF.